This T cell receptor beta chain was identified in a study of tumor-infiltrating lymphocytes in primary liver carcinoma. The study co-extracted DNA and RNA from 20-30 mg of unsorted bulk tissue. Enrolled patients were chronically infected with HBV and treatment-naive. J lost 6 bases, V lost 6 bases, and 11 bases had no gene match. Germline CDR1 MNHNY, CDR2 SVGAGI (reference sequence). The CDR3 is 15 amino acids. Findings and limits, study-wide: Detection in all five tumor regions applied to only about 7.5-25% of top clones.

To note about this clonotype: Its antigen is currently unknown.

Making TCR beta cDNA involved 400 to 600 ng total RNA and a constant-region primer. Slightly modified ARM-PCR served as the procedure for the TCR beta libraries. These libraries came from three rounds of nested multiplex PCR. Amplification in the first two PCR rounds was performed using TRBV1-TRBV30 forward primers and a C-beta reverse primer for 10 cycles each. Each CDR3 protein gets one entry after TCRdb re-called the multiplex PCR reads with MiXCR. The top ten hold less than 10% of the sample, which has some 110,000 distinct CDR3 sequences, 64% seen once. This clonotype originated in a woman aged 60-75 years with primary liver carcinoma and hepatitis B virus infection. The chain links TRBV6-6 to TRBJ1-5; TRBD1 aligns across 7 bases. Sequenced material: liver tumor tissue from sampling region 3. Subset in this sample: tumor region T3, left-lateral pole. The CDR3 is CASSLKQGSGQPQHF. DNA for the CDR3: TGTGCCAGCAGCCTGAAACAGGGGAGCGGTCAGCCCCAGCATTTT.